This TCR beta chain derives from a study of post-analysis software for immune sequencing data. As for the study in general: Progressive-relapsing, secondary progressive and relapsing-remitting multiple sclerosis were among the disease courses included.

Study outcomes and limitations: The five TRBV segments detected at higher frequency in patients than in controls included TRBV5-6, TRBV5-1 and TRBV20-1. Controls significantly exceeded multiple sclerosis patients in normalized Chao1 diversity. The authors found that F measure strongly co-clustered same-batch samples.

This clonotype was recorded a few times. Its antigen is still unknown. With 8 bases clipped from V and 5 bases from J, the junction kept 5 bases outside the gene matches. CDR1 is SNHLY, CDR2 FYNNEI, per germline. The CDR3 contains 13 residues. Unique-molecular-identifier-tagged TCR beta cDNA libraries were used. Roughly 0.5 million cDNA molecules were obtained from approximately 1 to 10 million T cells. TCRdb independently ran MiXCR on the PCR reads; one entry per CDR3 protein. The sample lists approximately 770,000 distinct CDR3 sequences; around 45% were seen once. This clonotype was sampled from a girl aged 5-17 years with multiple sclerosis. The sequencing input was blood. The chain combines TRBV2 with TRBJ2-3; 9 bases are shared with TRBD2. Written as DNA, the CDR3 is TGTGCCAGCTTAGCGGGAGTGGTAGATACGCAGTATTTT. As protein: CASLAGVVDTQYF.